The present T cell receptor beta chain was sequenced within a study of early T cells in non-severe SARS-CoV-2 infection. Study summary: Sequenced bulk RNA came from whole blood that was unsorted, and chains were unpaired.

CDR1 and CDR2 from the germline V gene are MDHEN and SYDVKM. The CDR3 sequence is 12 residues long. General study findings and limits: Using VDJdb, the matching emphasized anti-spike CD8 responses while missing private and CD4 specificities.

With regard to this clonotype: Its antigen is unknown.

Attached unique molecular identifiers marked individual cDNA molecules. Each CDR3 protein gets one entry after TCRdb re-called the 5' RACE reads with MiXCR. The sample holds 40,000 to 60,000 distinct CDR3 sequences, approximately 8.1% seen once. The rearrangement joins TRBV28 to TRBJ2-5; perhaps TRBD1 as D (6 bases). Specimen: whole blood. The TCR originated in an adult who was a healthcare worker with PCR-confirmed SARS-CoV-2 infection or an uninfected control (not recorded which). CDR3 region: CATGQGLETQYF. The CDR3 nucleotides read TGTGCAACCGGGCAGGGGTTGGAGACCCAGTACTTC.